This is a list of T cell receptor beta chains from one sample in a study of Ad26.COV2.S vaccination and SARS-CoV-2 variants. The method was immunoSEQ multiplex PCR; TCRdb's version includes in-frame clones alone and lacks a portion of them. Of about 420,000 clones listed, approximately 87% were seen once; the top ten hold 3.6%. The sequencing used peripheral blood, collected in a trial of Ad26.COV2.S vaccine versus placebo. These receptors were collected from a person between 18 and 65 years old who received the Ad26.COV2.S COVID-19 vaccine or a placebo. CDR3s include the opening cysteine and the closing phenylalanine or tryptophan. Fields, in order: D gene, J gene, V gene, clone size, CDR3 protein, CDR3 DNA. D genes are given only for firm matches. A clone size is listed for some rows: how often the clone was seen (once, few, many), or a class if it is expanded.

d_gene: TRBD2; j_gene: TRBJ2-3; v_gene: TRBV19; abundance: once; CDR3aa: CASSIGTTLGDTQYF; CDR3nt: TGTGCCAGTAGTATCGGGACTACCTTAGGGGATACGCAGTATTTT
d_gene: .; j_gene: TRBJ2-3; v_gene: TRBV7-3; abundance: .; CDR3aa: CASSLTNSIPDTQYF; CDR3nt: TGTGCCAGCAGCTTAACAAACAGTATCCCAGATACGCAGTATTTT
d_gene: .; j_gene: TRBJ1-1; v_gene: TRBV7-9; abundance: .; CDR3aa: CASSLVGSDTEAFF; CDR3nt: TGTGCCAGCAGCTTAGTAGGGAGCGACACTGAAGCTTTCTTT
d_gene: TRBD1; j_gene: TRBJ2-7; v_gene: TRBV29-1; abundance: .; CDR3aa: CSVENRGQSYEQYF; CDR3nt: TGCAGCGTTGAAAACAGGGGGCAATCCTACGAGCAGTACTTC
d_gene: .; j_gene: TRBJ2-1; v_gene: TRBV28; abundance: .; CDR3aa: CASRPLGGRGYNEQFF; CDR3nt: TGTGCCAGCAGACCTCTGGGGGGACGAGGGTACAATGAGCAGTTCTTC
d_gene: .; j_gene: TRBJ2-7; v_gene: TRBV7-8; abundance: .; CDR3aa: CASSSLHYRASPLHEQYF; CDR3nt: TGTGCCAGCAGCTCCCTACATTACAGGGCTTCCCCACTCCACGAGCAGTACTTC
d_gene: TRBD1; j_gene: TRBJ2-7; v_gene: TRBV5-1; abundance: .; CDR3aa: CASSLASTGTEQYF; CDR3nt: TGCGCCAGCAGCTTGGCCTCGACAGGGACGGAGCAGTACTTC
d_gene: .; j_gene: TRBJ1-2; v_gene: TRBV10-3; abundance: .; CDR3aa: CAIGDASNYGYTF; CDR3nt: TGTGCCATCGGGGACGCATCTAACTATGGCTACACCTTC
d_gene: TRBD2; j_gene: TRBJ2-2; v_gene: TRBV7-2; abundance: .; CDR3aa: CASSLGLAENTGELFF; CDR3nt: TGTGCCAGCAGCTTAGGGCTAGCGGAGAACACCGGGGAGCTGTTTTTT
d_gene: TRBD1; j_gene: TRBJ1-2; v_gene: TRBV3-1/TRBV3-2; abundance: .; CDR3aa: CASSLWDSTGYTF; CDR3nt: TGTGCCAGCAGCCTGTGGGACAGTACGGGCTACACCTTC
d_gene: .; j_gene: TRBJ2-7; v_gene: TRBV7-3; abundance: few; CDR3aa: CASSLQGEQYF; CDR3nt: TGTGCCAGCAGCTTACAGGGCGAGCAGTACTTC
d_gene: .; j_gene: TRBJ1-1; v_gene: TRBV12-3/TRBV12-4; abundance: .; CDR3aa: CASTGTADTEAFF; CDR3nt: TGTGCCAGCACCGGGACGGCGGACACTGAAGCTTTCTTT
d_gene: .; j_gene: TRBJ1-2; v_gene: TRBV5-4; abundance: .; CDR3aa: CASSVDSTGHNYGYTF; CDR3nt: TGTGCCAGCAGCGTAGATTCCACAGGGCATAACTATGGCTACACCTTC
d_gene: .; j_gene: TRBJ2-5; v_gene: TRBV20-1; abundance: .; CDR3aa: CSASGRLQETQYF; CDR3nt: TGCAGTGCTAGTGGGAGGCTCCAAGAGACCCAGTACTTC
d_gene: TRBD2; j_gene: TRBJ2-1; v_gene: TRBV7-2; abundance: .; CDR3aa: CASSFGSGGARYNEQFF; CDR3nt: TGTGCCAGCAGCTTTGGAAGCGGGGGGGCCAGATACAATGAGCAGTTCTTC
d_gene: .; j_gene: TRBJ1-4; v_gene: TRBV5-1; abundance: few; CDR3aa: CASTRTEPGEKLFF; CDR3nt: TGCGCCAGCACTCGAACAGAGCCGGGGGAAAAACTGTTTTTT
d_gene: .; j_gene: TRBJ1-2; v_gene: TRBV11-2; abundance: .; CDR3aa: CASSLVRERGYTF; CDR3nt: TGTGCCAGCAGCTTAGTCAGGGAACGGGGCTACACCTTC
d_gene: .; j_gene: TRBJ1-2; v_gene: TRBV24-1; abundance: .; CDR3aa: CATSDKAVYYGYTF; CDR3nt: TGTGCCACCAGTGATAAAGCGGTGTACTATGGCTACACCTTC
d_gene: TRBD1; j_gene: TRBJ2-7; v_gene: TRBV4-1; abundance: .; CDR3aa: CASSQGQNDYEQYF; CDR3nt: TGCGCCAGCAGCCAGGGACAGAACGACTACGAGCAGTACTTC
d_gene: TRBD1; j_gene: TRBJ1-5; v_gene: TRBV18; abundance: .; CDR3aa: CASSPTGGNQPQHF; CDR3nt: TGTGCCAGCTCACCAACAGGGGGAAATCAGCCCCAGCATTTT
d_gene: TRBD2; j_gene: TRBJ2-5; v_gene: TRBV29-1; abundance: .; CDR3aa: CSAAGLAGEETQYF; CDR3nt: TGCAGCGCCGCCGGACTAGCGGGGGAAGAGACCCAGTACTTC
d_gene: .; j_gene: TRBJ1-5; v_gene: TRBV25-1; abundance: .; CDR3aa: CASSFTGKRNQPQHF; CDR3nt: TGTGCCAGCAGTTTCACAGGGAAAAGGAATCAGCCCCAGCATTTT
d_gene: TRBD2; j_gene: TRBJ2-3; v_gene: TRBV4-3; abundance: .; CDR3aa: CASSSVAGGPGDTQYF; CDR3nt: TGCGCCAGCAGCTCCGTAGCGGGGGGGCCCGGAGATACGCAGTATTTT
d_gene: TRBD1; j_gene: TRBJ1-6; v_gene: TRBV10-3; abundance: .; CDR3aa: CAISEGTGTFSPLHF; CDR3nt: TGTGCCATCAGTGAGGGGACAGGGACCTTCTCACCCCTCCACTTT
d_gene: TRBD2; j_gene: TRBJ2-7; v_gene: TRBV5-5; abundance: .; CDR3aa: CASSLGTSGQYF; CDR3nt: TGTGCCAGCAGCTTAGGGACTAGCGGGCAGTACTTC
d_gene: TRBD2; j_gene: TRBJ2-5; v_gene: TRBV5-1; abundance: .; CDR3aa: CASSLHPSGGEETQYF; CDR3nt: TGCGCCAGCAGCTTGCACCCTAGCGGGGGAGAAGAGACCCAGTACTTC
d_gene: TRBD1; j_gene: TRBJ2-1; v_gene: TRBV29-1; abundance: .; CDR3aa: CSVSWGDRGDEQFF; CDR3nt: TGCAGCGTCTCATGGGGGGACAGGGGTGATGAGCAGTTCTTC
d_gene: .; j_gene: TRBJ1-2; v_gene: TRBV12-3/TRBV12-4; abundance: .; CDR3aa: CASRLGGAGYTF; CDR3nt: TGTGCCAGCCGCCTTGGGGGGGCCGGCTACACCTTC